These T cell receptor beta chains were read from a single sample in a study of blood T cell repertoires in COVID-19. Using immunoSEQ multiplex PCR, the repertoire was profiled, and TCRdb retains in-frame clones only, with some absent. The table has 70,000 to 95,000 clones, roughly 92% seen once. Sequenced sample: peripheral blood. These receptors were obtained from a woman aged 55-70 years with active COVID-19. Each CDR3 is given with its conserved first and last residue. A D gene is named only where the DNA matches it firmly. Some rows have no size entry. The others give once, few or many, or a class for an expanded clone.

V gene: TRBV27
D gene: TRBD1
J gene: TRBJ1-1
clone size: -
CDR3 DNA: TGTGCCAGCAGTTTATCCCCCGACAGGGGGCTTGTTGAAGCTTTCTTT
CDR3 protein: CASSLSPDRGLVEAFF

V gene: TRBV5-1
D gene: -
J gene: TRBJ2-1
clone size: few
CDR3 DNA: TGCGCCAGCAGCTTGGGCAGTTTCTACAATGAGCAGTTCTTC
CDR3 protein: CASSLGSFYNEQFF

V gene: TRBV4-1
D gene: -
J gene: TRBJ1-2
clone size: -
CDR3 DNA: TGCGCCAGCAGCCAAGAGACGGCAGTACTATACTATGGCTACACCTTC
CDR3 protein: CASSQETAVLYYGYTF

V gene: TRBV11-3
D gene: TRBD1
J gene: TRBJ2-7
clone size: -
CDR3 DNA: TGTGCCAGCAGCCTAACAGGGGTTTCCTACGAGCAGTACTTC
CDR3 protein: CASSLTGVSYEQYF

V gene: TRBV25-1
D gene: TRBD1
J gene: TRBJ2-7
clone size: -
CDR3 DNA: TGTGCCAGCAGACAGGGGGCTAATTACGAGCAGTACTTC
CDR3 protein: CASRQGANYEQYF

V gene: TRBV6-5
D gene: -
J gene: TRBJ2-2
clone size: -
CDR3 DNA: TGTGCCAGCAGCTCTCCTAGGGGCGGCACCGGGGAGCTGTTTTTT
CDR3 protein: CASSSPRGGTGELFF

V gene: TRBV3-1/TRBV3-2
D gene: -
J gene: TRBJ1-1
clone size: once
CDR3 DNA: TGTGCCAGCAGCCAGCTCCGGGGGAACACTGAAGCTTTCTTT
CDR3 protein: CASSQLRGNTEAFF

V gene: TRBV5-1
D gene: TRBD2
J gene: TRBJ2-2
clone size: once
CDR3 DNA: TGCGCCAGCAGCATGACTAGCGGGAGCGTCACCGGGGAGCTGTTTTTT
CDR3 protein: CASSMTSGSVTGELFF

V gene: TRBV6-6
D gene: TRBD1
J gene: TRBJ1-1
clone size: -
CDR3 DNA: TGTGCCAGCAGACCCGGGACAGGGGGCTACACTGAAGCTTTCTTT
CDR3 protein: CASRPGTGGYTEAFF

V gene: TRBV18
D gene: TRBD1
J gene: TRBJ1-2
clone size: -
CDR3 DNA: TGTGCCAGCTCACCACCCGGGACAGGGGGCGACTATGGCTACACCTTC
CDR3 protein: CASSPPGTGGDYGYTF

V gene: TRBV10-1
D gene: -
J gene: TRBJ2-2
clone size: -
CDR3 DNA: TGCGCCAGCAGTGAGTCGTATGGGGGGAGTTCGGGGACCGGGGAGCTGTTTTTT
CDR3 protein: CASSESYGGSSGTGELFF

V gene: TRBV7-6
D gene: -
J gene: TRBJ2-7
clone size: few
CDR3 DNA: TGTGCCAGCAGCTTAGATGCGATGACCTACGAGCAGTACTTC
CDR3 protein: CASSLDAMTYEQYF

V gene: TRBV10-3
D gene: -
J gene: TRBJ1-1
clone size: -
CDR3 DNA: TGTGCCATCAGTGAGTCGAACTCAGGGGCGGACACTGAAGCTTTCTTT
CDR3 protein: CAISESNSGADTEAFF

V gene: TRBV9
D gene: -
J gene: TRBJ1-5
clone size: -
CDR3 DNA: TGTGCCAGCAGCGTAGACTGGGCGGGTCAGCCCCAGCATTTT
CDR3 protein: CASSVDWAGQPQHF

V gene: TRBV7-2
D gene: TRBD2
J gene: TRBJ2-3
clone size: -
CDR3 DNA: TGTGCCAGCAGCTTAGCTGCTAGCGGGAGACGGGCAGATACGCAGTATTTT
CDR3 protein: CASSLAASGRRADTQYF

V gene: TRBV4-3
D gene: TRBD1
J gene: TRBJ1-6
clone size: -
CDR3 DNA: TGCGCCAGCAGCCAAGAAGGGACAGGGACCTCACCCCTCCACTTT
CDR3 protein: CASSQEGTGTSPLHF

V gene: TRBV19
D gene: TRBD1
J gene: TRBJ1-1
clone size: -
CDR3 DNA: TGTGCCAGTACCTTGGGCCGTGACAGGGGGCCGGCTGAAGCTTTCTTT
CDR3 protein: CASTLGRDRGPAEAFF

V gene: TRBV7-6
D gene: TRBD1
J gene: TRBJ1-1
clone size: -
CDR3 DNA: TGTGCCAGCAGCTTAGCCCCCGGACAGGGCGAAGAAGCTTTCTTT
CDR3 protein: CASSLAPGQGEEAFF

V gene: TRBV12-3/TRBV12-4
D gene: TRBD1
J gene: TRBJ1-4
clone size: -
CDR3 DNA: TGTGCCAGCAGTCGACAGGGCAGTGAAAAACTGTTTTTT
CDR3 protein: CASSRQGSEKLFF

V gene: TRBV30
D gene: -
J gene: TRBJ2-5
clone size: -
CDR3 DNA: TGTGCCTGGAGTGAATCGCGAGGGACCCAGTACTTC
CDR3 protein: CAWSESRGTQYF

V gene: TRBV3-1/TRBV3-2
D gene: TRBD2
J gene: TRBJ2-1
clone size: -
CDR3 DNA: TGTGCCAGCAGTCAAACTAGCGGGAGGGCCTGGAACAATGAGCAGTTCTTC
CDR3 protein: CASSQTSGRAWNNEQFF

V gene: TRBV10-2
D gene: -
J gene: TRBJ2-1
clone size: -
CDR3 DNA: TGCGCCAGCAGTGAGCTGGCGGGGTACAATGGGCAGTTCTTC
CDR3 protein: CASSELAGYNGQFF

V gene: TRBV28
D gene: -
J gene: TRBJ2-7
clone size: -
CDR3 DNA: TGTGCCAGCAGTTTTAGCGGCGGCTACGAGCAGTACTTC
CDR3 protein: CASSFSGGYEQYF

V gene: TRBV6-2/TRBV6-3
D gene: TRBD1
J gene: TRBJ2-2
clone size: -
CDR3 DNA: TGTGCCAGCAGCAGACAGGGTAGGACGGGGGAGCTGTTTTTT
CDR3 protein: CASSRQGRTGELFF

V gene: TRBV19
D gene: -
J gene: TRBJ1-2
clone size: -
CDR3 DNA: TGTGCCAGTAGTACGTCCTCGGGGGGAAACTATGGCTACACCTTC
CDR3 protein: CASSTSSGGNYGYTF

V gene: TRBV25-1
D gene: TRBD2
J gene: TRBJ2-1
clone size: -
CDR3 DNA: TGTGCCTCCCAAGCGGGAGGGCCGTACAATGAGCAGTTCTTC
CDR3 protein: CASQAGGPYNEQFF

V gene: TRBV28
D gene: -
J gene: TRBJ2-3
clone size: -
CDR3 DNA: TGTGCCAGCACCGGGAACACAGATACGCAGTATTTT
CDR3 protein: CASTGNTDTQYF

V gene: TRBV7-3
D gene: TRBD2
J gene: TRBJ2-1
clone size: once
CDR3 DNA: TGTGCCAGCAGCCGCAGCGGGAGAGAGGATGAGCAGTTCTTC
CDR3 protein: CASSRSGREDEQFF

V gene: TRBV20-1
D gene: -
J gene: TRBJ2-3
clone size: -
CDR3 DNA: TGCAGTGCTAGTCACAGCTACACAGATACGCAGTATTTT
CDR3 protein: CSASHSYTDTQYF

V gene: TRBV5-5
D gene: -
J gene: TRBJ1-5
clone size: once
CDR3 DNA: TGTGCCAGCAGCTTGGAAGGGGTAGGCAATCAGCCCCAGCATTTT
CDR3 protein: CASSLEGVGNQPQHF

V gene: TRBV2
D gene: -
J gene: TRBJ1-5
clone size: once
CDR3 DNA: TGTGCCAGCAGTGGTCTAGGGGGAAATAGCAATCAGCCCCAGCATTTT
CDR3 protein: CASSGLGGNSNQPQHF

V gene: TRBV28
D gene: TRBD2
J gene: TRBJ2-7
clone size: -
CDR3 DNA: TGTGCCAGCAGTTGGGGACTAGTCCCAGAGCAGTACTTC
CDR3 protein: CASSWGLVPEQYF

V gene: TRBV19
D gene: TRBD1
J gene: TRBJ1-1
clone size: once
CDR3 DNA: TGTGCCAGTAGTGAGCCGACAGGGCGAGGGAACACTGAAGCTTTCTTT
CDR3 protein: CASSEPTGRGNTEAFF

V gene: TRBV19
D gene: TRBD1
J gene: TRBJ1-3
clone size: -
CDR3 DNA: TGTGCCAGTAGTATAGGGGACAGGGTCACATCTGGAAACACCATATATTTT
CDR3 protein: CASSIGDRVTSGNTIYF

V gene: TRBV10-3
D gene: -
J gene: TRBJ1-2
clone size: -
CDR3 DNA: TGTGCCATCAGTGAGGGTGGGGCCAACTATGGCTACACCTTC
CDR3 protein: CAISEGGANYGYTF

V gene: TRBV6-5
D gene: -
J gene: TRBJ2-1
clone size: -
CDR3 DNA: TGTGCCAGCGGGCCCCTCAATGAGCAGTTCTTC
CDR3 protein: CASGPLNEQFF

V gene: TRBV28
D gene: TRBD2
J gene: TRBJ2-2
clone size: -
CDR3 DNA: TGTGCCAGCAGTTTACCGGGACTAGCGTTGAACACCGGGGAGCTGTTTTTT
CDR3 protein: CASSLPGLALNTGELFF

V gene: TRBV12-5
D gene: -
J gene: TRBJ1-1
clone size: -
CDR3 DNA: TGTGCTAGTGGAAAGGGGGTGAACACTGAAGCTTTCTTT
CDR3 protein: CASGKGVNTEAFF

V gene: TRBV7-2
D gene: -
J gene: TRBJ1-1
clone size: few
CDR3 DNA: TGTGCCAGCAGATTTGGAGATTACACTGAAGCTTTCTTT
CDR3 protein: CASRFGDYTEAFF

V gene: TRBV3-1/TRBV3-2
D gene: -
J gene: TRBJ1-2
clone size: -
CDR3 DNA: TGTGCCAGCAGCCAGGGGGGTAGGGCTAACTATGGCTACACCTTC
CDR3 protein: CASSQGGRANYGYTF

V gene: TRBV18
D gene: -
J gene: TRBJ1-5
clone size: -
CDR3 DNA: TGTGCCAGCTCACCATCTTCTAGCAATCAGCCCCAGCATTTT
CDR3 protein: CASSPSSSNQPQHF

V gene: TRBV28
D gene: -
J gene: TRBJ1-1
clone size: once
CDR3 DNA: TGTGCCAGCAGTTTCCATGGGGGGAGCGCTGAAGCTTTCTTT
CDR3 protein: CASSFHGGSAEAFF

V gene: TRBV28
D gene: -
J gene: TRBJ1-6
clone size: -
CDR3 DNA: TGTGCCAGCAGCCGGATCCTAACTGGGCATAATTCACCCCTCCACTTT
CDR3 protein: CASSRILTGHNSPLHF

V gene: TRBV7-9
D gene: -
J gene: TRBJ2-1
clone size: -
CDR3 DNA: TGTGCCAGCAGCTTAGCGGGGGGTCGGACTTACAATGAGCAGTTCTTC
CDR3 protein: CASSLAGGRTYNEQFF

V gene: TRBV27
D gene: TRBD1
J gene: TRBJ1-5
clone size: -
CDR3 DNA: TGTGCCAGCAGCAGATCAGGGGGAAGCAATCAGCCCCAGCATTTT
CDR3 protein: CASSRSGGSNQPQHF

V gene: TRBV2
D gene: -
J gene: TRBJ1-4
clone size: -
CDR3 DNA: TGTGCCAGCAGCCAACGGGGTTCAACTAATGAAAAACTGTTTTTT
CDR3 protein: CASSQRGSTNEKLFF

V gene: TRBV10-1
D gene: TRBD1
J gene: TRBJ2-2
clone size: -
CDR3 DNA: TGCGCCAGCACGGGACAGGAGAACACCGGGGAGCTGTTTTTT
CDR3 protein: CASTGQENTGELFF

V gene: TRBV4-1
D gene: TRBD1
J gene: TRBJ2-1
clone size: -
CDR3 DNA: TGCGCCAGCAGCCAAGCAACAGGGGGCTCGTACAATGAGCAGTTCTTC
CDR3 protein: CASSQATGGSYNEQFF

V gene: TRBV10-3
D gene: -
J gene: TRBJ1-3
clone size: -
CDR3 DNA: TGTGCCACTACGAAAGAAAGGGGGAGTGGAAACACCATATATTTT
CDR3 protein: CATTKERGSGNTIYF

V gene: TRBV27
D gene: TRBD2
J gene: TRBJ2-7
clone size: -
CDR3 DNA: TGTGCCAGCAGTTTGTGGGGGCCTCTAGCGGGGCGGCATACCAACGAGCAGTACTTC
CDR3 protein: CASSLWGPLAGRHTNEQYF

V gene: TRBV3-1/TRBV3-2
D gene: TRBD2
J gene: TRBJ2-2
clone size: -
CDR3 DNA: TGTGCCAGCAGCCAAGATCGGGTAGCGGGGGGGCCCGGCGGGGAGCTGTTTTTT
CDR3 protein: CASSQDRVAGGPGGELFF

V gene: TRBV23-1
D gene: -
J gene: TRBJ2-7
clone size: -
CDR3 DNA: TGCGCCAGCAGTCAATTCGATTCAGGAAACGGCTACGAGCAGTACTTC
CDR3 protein: CASSQFDSGNGYEQYF

V gene: TRBV30
D gene: -
J gene: TRBJ1-1
clone size: once
CDR3 DNA: TGTGCCTGGAGTATACCCCCGGGCGATCGGGGGACTGAAGCTTTCTTT
CDR3 protein: CAWSIPPGDRGTEAFF

V gene: TRBV11-3
D gene: -
J gene: TRBJ2-5
clone size: -
CDR3 DNA: TGTGCCAGCAGCAGAGGACAGACGGAGACCCAGTACTTC
CDR3 protein: CASSRGQTETQYF

V gene: TRBV19
D gene: -
J gene: TRBJ1-5
clone size: -
CDR3 DNA: TGTGCCAGTAGTACCGGACAGTCTAGCCCCCAGCATTTT
CDR3 protein: CASSTGQSSPQHF